This passage covers 18 T cell receptor beta chains from one sample sequenced in a study of cytomegalovirus exposure and HLA in healthy donors. Use of 60 Vbeta and 13 Jbeta primers characterized the PCR. Clones were sequenced by immunoSEQ multiplex PCR, and TCRdb holds only the in-frame ones, with some missing. The sample carries some 120,000 clones, about four fifths recorded once. The sample was PBMCs. These receptors came from a woman between 40 and 50 years old in good health and CMV-seronegative.

The rearrangement uses TRBV6-1 and TRBJ2-2, with 8 nucleotides matching TRBD1. V dropped 5 bases and J dropped 8; count of bases not matched to a gene: 10. This CDR3 is built from 15 residues. Germline CDR1 and CDR2: MNHNS and SASEGT. The CDR3 sequence: CASSPLYRGTGELFF. The CDR3 DNA is TGTGCCAGCAGTCCACTATACAGGGGGACTGGGGAGCTGTTTTTT.

This chain uses TRBV5-1 with TRBJ2-1; 7 bases are shared with TRBD2. This CDR3 has 16 residues. Losses at the gene ends were 0 bases for V and 3 bases for J; bases not matched to a gene: 6. Germline V gene sequence: CDR1 SGHRS, CDR2 YFSETQ. The CDR3 spells CASSLVLAASYNEQFF. As DNA, the CDR3 is TGCGCCAGCAGCTTGGTTCTAGCGGCGAGCTACAATGAGCAGTTCTTC.

This rearrangement joins TRBV15 to TRBJ2-5; TRBD1 agrees at 7 bases. This CDR3 comprises 14 residues. V dropped 1 base and J dropped 1; count of bases not matched to a gene: 0. Looked up from germline, CDR1 is LNHNV and CDR2 is YYDKDF (reference sequence). The CDR3 sequence: CATSRGDSQETQYF. CDR3 DNA: TGTGCCACCAGCAGAGGGGACAGCCAAGAGACCCAGTACTTC.

The chain recombines TRBV5-1 with TRBJ1-2, with 11 nucleotides matching TRBD1. This CDR3 spans 15 amino acids. V shed 4 bases, J shed 5 bases, and the junction held 7 bases outside the gene matches. CDR1 is SGHRS and CDR2 is YFSETQ in the germline V gene. In DNA form, the CDR3 reads TGCGCCAGCAGCCCCCCCGGGACAGGGGGTTATGGCTACACCTTC. Translated, it gives CASSPPGTGGYGYTF.

V is TRBV18 and J is TRBJ1-2; D may be TRBD1 (6 bases). The V end was cut by 1 base, the J end by 4 bases, with 10 bases between. The CDR3 contains 14 residues. From germline, CDR1 is KGHSH and CDR2 LQKENI. The CDR3 protein is CASSPQGVIYGYTF. CDR3 DNA: TGTGCCAGCTCACCACAGGGGGTGATCTATGGCTACACCTTC.

V gene TRBV18 combines with J gene TRBJ2-5, with D possibly TRBD1 on 5 matching bases. V was trimmed by 0 bases and J by 4 bases, leaving 12 bases between them. The CDR3 spans 15 residues. Germline CDR1 KGHSH, CDR2 LQKENI. The CDR3 DNA reads TGTGCCAGCTCACCACCGGGGCCACCGGGAGAGACCCAGTACTTC. This translates into CASSPPGPPGETQYF.

The V gene is TRBV9, the J gene TRBJ2-4; tentatively, D is TRBD1 (5 bases). CDR1 is SGDLS, CDR2 YYNGEE, per germline. The ends were cut back, 0 bases at V and 0 bases at J, with 7 bases in the middle. The length of the CDR3 is 15 residues. CDR3 region: CASSVEGLAKNIQYF. As DNA, the CDR3 is TGTGCCAGCAGCGTAGAGGGGCTAGCCAAAAACATTCAGTACTTC. Drawing the rest from reference TRBV9 and TRBJ2-4, the complete variable domain is DSGVTQTPKHLITATGQRVTLRCSPRSGDLSVYWYQQSLDQGLQFLIQYYNGEERAKGNILERFSAQQFPDLHSELNLSSLELGDSALYFCASSVEGLAKNIQYFGAGTRLSVL.

The chain uses TRBV18 and TRBJ2-1; 7 bases line up with TRBD2. The CDR3 has 14 residues. Trimming took 3 bases from V and 6 from J; bases not matched to a gene: 5. CDR1 is KGHSH, CDR2 LQKENI, per germline. The CDR3 reads CASSPQSGGNEQFF. DNA of the CDR3: TGTGCCAGCTCACCGCAGTCGGGGGGCAATGAGCAGTTCTTC.

This clone was observed a few times. The rearrangement joins TRBV11-2 to TRBJ1-1, with D possibly being TRBD1 (5 bases). The germline V gene has CDR1 SGHAT and CDR2 FQNNGV. The CDR3 contains 12 residues. Trimming stripped 5 bases from V and 6 bases from J, with 10 bases between. In DNA form, the CDR3 reads TGTGCCAGCAGCCCGAAAGGGGCTGAAGCTTTCTTT. Translated, it gives CASSPKGAEAFF.

This rearrangement joins TRBV6-5 to TRBJ2-2; D is unresolved. This CDR3 region has 14 residues. Per germline, CDR1 MNHEY and CDR2 SVGAGI. The germline V and J ends were trimmed by 0 bases and 8 bases, with 10 bases remaining between them. The CDR3 sequence is CASSYSAGSGELFF. DNA of the CDR3: TGTGCCAGCAGTTACTCGGCAGGCAGTGGGGAGCTGTTTTTT.

The J gene is TRBJ1-2, the V gene TRBV30, with TRBD1 as a possible D gene (6 bases). Germline V gene sequence: CDR1 GTSNPN, CDR2 SVGIG (reference sequence). CDR3 length: 11 residues. Trimming removed 1 base from V and 10 bases from J, with 10 bases in between. The CDR3 sequence: CAWSETGFYTF. DNA for the CDR3: TGTGCCTGGAGTGAGACAGGTTTCTACACCTTC.

The chain joins TRBV19 to TRBJ1-6; 8 positions agree with TRBD1. The CDR3 runs 14 residues. The junction had 4 bases not matched to a gene; V was cut back by 10 bases and J by 2 bases. The germline CDR1 and CDR2 sequences are LNHDA and SQIVND (reference sequence). CDR3 sequence reads: CATDRGTYNSPLHF. The CDR3 DNA reads TGTGCCACCGACAGGGGAACCTATAATTCACCCCTCCACTTT.

The chain uses TRBV18 and TRBJ2-1; 9 nucleotides align to TRBD1. Trimming removed 5 bases from V and 3 bases from J; junction bases left unmatched: 14. This CDR3 is 18 amino acids long. CDR1 and CDR2 from the germline V gene are KGHSH and LQKENI. The CDR3 protein is CASSSPGQGAGVYNEQFF. The CDR3 DNA reads as TGTGCCAGCTCATCGCCGGGACAGGGCGCGGGGGTCTACAATGAGCAGTTCTTC.

About this clone itself: One end of the junction varies from germline; a read error may be responsible. The chain joins TRBV7-9 to TRBJ1-2, with a possible D match to TRBD1 (5 bases). The CDR3 spans 15 residues. CDR1 is SEHNR, CDR2 FQNEAQ, per germline (reference sequence). The CDR3 loop is CSSSTLGQGVDGYTF. Written as DNA, the CDR3 is TGTTCCAGCAGCACCCTGGGGCAGGGTGTGGATGGCTACACCTTC.

This chain links TRBV4-3 with TRBJ2-3, with 7 bases fitting TRBD2. The V segment lost 10 bases and the J segment 0 bases; nucleotides outside the gene matches: 7. This CDR3 has 14 amino acids. Germline-derived CDR1 and CDR2 are LGHNA and YSLEER. The CDR3 coding sequence is TGCGCCACCAGGGAGGGAACTAGCACAGATACGCAGTATTTT. This encodes CATREGTSTDTQYF.

This chain links TRBV11-3 with TRBJ2-4, with no clear D. This CDR3 has 13 residues. Germline V gives CDR1 SGHNT, CDR2 YENEEA. V lost 0 bases to trimming and J lost 7 bases, with 7 bases between them. The CDR3 loop reads CASSLEFGNIQYF. CDR3 nucleotides: TGTGCCAGCAGCTTAGAGTTCGGGAACATTCAGTACTTC.

This clone was found once. This chain links TRBV7-9 with TRBJ2-2, with 9 positions matching TRBD1. With 5 bases clipped from V and 4 bases from J, the junction kept 5 bases outside the gene matches. This CDR3 region has 15 residues. Germline V lookup: CDR1 SEHNR, CDR2 FQNEAQ (reference sequence). The CDR3 protein is CASSRGQGPTGELFF. The CDR3 DNA reads TGTGCCAGCAGCCGGGGACAGGGCCCCACCGGGGAGCTGTTTTTT. The variable domain in full, completed from reference TRBV7-9 and TRBJ2-2, reads DTGVSQNPRHKITKRGQNVTFRCDPISEHNRLYWYRQTLGQGPEFLTYFQNEAQLEKSRLLSDRFSAERPKGSFSTLEIQRTEQGDSAMYLCASSRGQGPTGELFFGEGSRLTVL.

This sequence joins TRBV19 and TRBJ2-5; 9 nucleotides agree with TRBD2. V dropped 4 bases and J dropped 3; count of bases not matched to a gene: 6. The germline gives CDR1 LNHDA, CDR2 SQIVND (reference sequence). The CDR3 sequence is 15 residues long. The CDR3: CASSTTGTSKETQYF. The CDR3 region has the DNA TGTGCCAGTAGTACGACCGGGACTAGCAAAGAGACCCAGTACTTC.